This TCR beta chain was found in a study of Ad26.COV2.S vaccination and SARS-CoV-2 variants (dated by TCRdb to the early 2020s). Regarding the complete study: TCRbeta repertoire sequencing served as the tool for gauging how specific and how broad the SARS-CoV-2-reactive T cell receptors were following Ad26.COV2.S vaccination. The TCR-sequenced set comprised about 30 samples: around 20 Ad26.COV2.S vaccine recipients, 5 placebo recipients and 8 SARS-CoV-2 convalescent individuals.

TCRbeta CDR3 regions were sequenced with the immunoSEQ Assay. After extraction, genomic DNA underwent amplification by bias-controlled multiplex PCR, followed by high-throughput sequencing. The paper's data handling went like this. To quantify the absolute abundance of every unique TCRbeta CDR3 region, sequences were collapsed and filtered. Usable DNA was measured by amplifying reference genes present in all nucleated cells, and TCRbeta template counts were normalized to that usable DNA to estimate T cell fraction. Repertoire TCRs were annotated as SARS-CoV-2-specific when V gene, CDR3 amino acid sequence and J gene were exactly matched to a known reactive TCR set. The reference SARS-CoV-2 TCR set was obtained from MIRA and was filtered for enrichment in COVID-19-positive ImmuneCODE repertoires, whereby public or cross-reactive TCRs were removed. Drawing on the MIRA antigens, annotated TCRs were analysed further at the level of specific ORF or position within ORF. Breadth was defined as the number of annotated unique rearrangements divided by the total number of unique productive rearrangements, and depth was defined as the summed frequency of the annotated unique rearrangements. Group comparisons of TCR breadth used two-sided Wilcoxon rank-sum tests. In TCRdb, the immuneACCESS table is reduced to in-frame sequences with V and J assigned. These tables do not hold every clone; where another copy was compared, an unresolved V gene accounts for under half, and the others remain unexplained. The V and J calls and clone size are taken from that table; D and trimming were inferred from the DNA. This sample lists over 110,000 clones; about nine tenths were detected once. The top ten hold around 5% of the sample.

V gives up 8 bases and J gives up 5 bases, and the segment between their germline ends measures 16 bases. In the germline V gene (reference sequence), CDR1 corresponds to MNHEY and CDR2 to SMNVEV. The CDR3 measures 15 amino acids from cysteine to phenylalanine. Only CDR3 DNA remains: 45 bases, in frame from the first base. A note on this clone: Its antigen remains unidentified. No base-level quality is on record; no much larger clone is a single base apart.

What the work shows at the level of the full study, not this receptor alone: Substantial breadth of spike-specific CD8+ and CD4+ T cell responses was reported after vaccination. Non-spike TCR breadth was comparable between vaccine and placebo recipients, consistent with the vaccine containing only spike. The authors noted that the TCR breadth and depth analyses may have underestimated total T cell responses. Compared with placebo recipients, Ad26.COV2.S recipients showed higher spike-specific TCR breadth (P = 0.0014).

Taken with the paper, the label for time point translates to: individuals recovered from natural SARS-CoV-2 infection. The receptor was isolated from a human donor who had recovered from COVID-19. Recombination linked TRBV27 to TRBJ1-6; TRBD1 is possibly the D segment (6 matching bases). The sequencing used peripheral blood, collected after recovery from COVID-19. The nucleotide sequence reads TGTGCCAGCGGCCCCGTGGGACACCATAATTCACCCCTCCACTTT. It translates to CASGPVGHHNSPLHF.